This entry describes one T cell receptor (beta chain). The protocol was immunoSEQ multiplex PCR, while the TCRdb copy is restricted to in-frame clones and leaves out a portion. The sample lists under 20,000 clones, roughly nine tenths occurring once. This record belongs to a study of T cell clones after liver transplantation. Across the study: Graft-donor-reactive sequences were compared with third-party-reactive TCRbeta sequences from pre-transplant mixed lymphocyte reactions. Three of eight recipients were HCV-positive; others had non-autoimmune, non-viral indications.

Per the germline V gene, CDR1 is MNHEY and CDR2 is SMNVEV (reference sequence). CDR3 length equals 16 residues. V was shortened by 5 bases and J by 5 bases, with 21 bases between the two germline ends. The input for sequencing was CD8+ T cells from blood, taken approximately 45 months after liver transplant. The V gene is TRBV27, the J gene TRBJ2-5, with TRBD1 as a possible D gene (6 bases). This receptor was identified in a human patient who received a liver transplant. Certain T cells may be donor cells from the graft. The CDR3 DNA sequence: TGTGCCAGCAGTCCCCTGACAGGTTCTGGGTGGGAGACCCAGTACTTC. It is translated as CASSPLTGSGWETQYF.